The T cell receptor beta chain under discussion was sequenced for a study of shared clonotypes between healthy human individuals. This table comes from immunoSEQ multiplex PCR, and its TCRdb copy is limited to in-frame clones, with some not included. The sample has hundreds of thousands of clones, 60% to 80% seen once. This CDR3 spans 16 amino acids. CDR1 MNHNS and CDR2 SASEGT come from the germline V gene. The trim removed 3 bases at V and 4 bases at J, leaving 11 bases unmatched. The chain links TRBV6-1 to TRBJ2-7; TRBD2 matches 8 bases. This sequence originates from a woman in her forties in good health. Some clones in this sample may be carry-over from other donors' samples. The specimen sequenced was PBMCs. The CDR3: CASSEAPGGAYYEQYF. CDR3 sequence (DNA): TGTGCCAGCAGTGAGGCCCCGGGAGGGGCCTATTACGAGCAGTACTTC.